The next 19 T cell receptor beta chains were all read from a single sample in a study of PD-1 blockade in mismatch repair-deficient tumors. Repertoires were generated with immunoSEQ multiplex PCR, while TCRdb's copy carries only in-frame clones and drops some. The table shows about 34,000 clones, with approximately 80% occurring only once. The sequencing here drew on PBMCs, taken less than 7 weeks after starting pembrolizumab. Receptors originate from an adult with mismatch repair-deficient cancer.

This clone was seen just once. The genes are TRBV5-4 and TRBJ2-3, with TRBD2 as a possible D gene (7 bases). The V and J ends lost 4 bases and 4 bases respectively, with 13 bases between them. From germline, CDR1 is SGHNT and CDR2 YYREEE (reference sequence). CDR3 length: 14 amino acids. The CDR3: CASSLGGGADTQYF. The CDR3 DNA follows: TGTGCCAGCAGCCTCGGCGGGGGCGCAGATACGCAGTATTTT. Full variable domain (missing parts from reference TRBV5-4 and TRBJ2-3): ETGVTQSPTHLIKTRGQQVTLRCSSQSGHNTVSWYQQALGQGPQFIFQYYREEENGRGNFPPRFSGLQFPNYSSELNVNALELDDSALYLCASSLGGGADTQYFGPGTRLTVL.

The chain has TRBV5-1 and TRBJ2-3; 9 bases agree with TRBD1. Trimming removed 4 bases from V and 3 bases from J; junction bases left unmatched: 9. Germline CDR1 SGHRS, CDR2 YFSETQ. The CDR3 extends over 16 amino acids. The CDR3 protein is CASSIGQGRGTDTQYF. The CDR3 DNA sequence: TGCGCCAGCAGCATAGGACAGGGGAGGGGTACAGATACGCAGTATTTT.

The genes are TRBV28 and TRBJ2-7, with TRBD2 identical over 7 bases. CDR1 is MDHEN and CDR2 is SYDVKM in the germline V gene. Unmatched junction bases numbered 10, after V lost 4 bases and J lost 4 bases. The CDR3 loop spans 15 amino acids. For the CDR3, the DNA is TGTGCCAGCAGTTCCCCCCGCAGGGAGGGGTACGAGCAGTACTTC. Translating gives CASSSPRREGYEQYF.

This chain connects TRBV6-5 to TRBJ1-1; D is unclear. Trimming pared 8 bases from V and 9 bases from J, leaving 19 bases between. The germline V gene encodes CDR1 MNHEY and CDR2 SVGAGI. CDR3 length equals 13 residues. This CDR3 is CASFGSRERQAFF. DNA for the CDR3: TGTGCCAGCTTCGGCTCGAGGGAGAGGCAAGCTTTCTTT.

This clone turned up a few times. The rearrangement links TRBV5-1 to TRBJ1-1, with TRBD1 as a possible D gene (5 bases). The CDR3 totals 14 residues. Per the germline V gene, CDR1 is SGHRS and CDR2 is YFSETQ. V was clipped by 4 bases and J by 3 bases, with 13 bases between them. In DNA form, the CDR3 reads TGCGCCAGCAGCACGGGACTGTCGGACACTGAAGCTTTCTTT. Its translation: CASSTGLSDTEAFF.

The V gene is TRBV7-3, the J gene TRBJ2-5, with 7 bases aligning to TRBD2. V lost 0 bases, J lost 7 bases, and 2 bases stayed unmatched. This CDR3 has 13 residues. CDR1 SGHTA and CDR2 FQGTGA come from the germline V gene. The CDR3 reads CASSLTGGGTQYF. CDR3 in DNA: TGTGCCAGCAGCTTAACTGGGGGGGGGACCCAGTACTTC.

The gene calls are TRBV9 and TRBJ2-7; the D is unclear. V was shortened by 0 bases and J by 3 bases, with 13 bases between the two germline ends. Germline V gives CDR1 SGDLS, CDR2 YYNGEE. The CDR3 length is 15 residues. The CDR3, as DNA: TGTGCCAGCAGCGTAGGGTATAGCCCTCTCTACGAGCAGTACTTC. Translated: CASSVGYSPLYEQYF.

This chain's CDR3 is CASSQYNEQFF. The CDR3 bases are TGTGCCAGCAGTCAATACAATGAGCAGTTCTTC. J is TRBJ2-1 and V is TRBV6-6, with D hard to call. Germline-derived CDR1 and CDR2 are MNHNY and SVGAGI (reference sequence). V lost 5 bases and J 4 bases, leaving 3 bases between the germline ends. The CDR3 sequence is 11 residues long.

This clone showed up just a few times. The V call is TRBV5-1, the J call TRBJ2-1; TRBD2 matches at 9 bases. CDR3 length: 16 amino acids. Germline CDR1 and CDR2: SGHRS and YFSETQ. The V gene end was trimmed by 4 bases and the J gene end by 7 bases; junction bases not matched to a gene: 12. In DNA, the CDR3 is TGCGCCAGCAGCACCCCGGGGGTAGCGGGAGAGAATGAGCAGTTCTTC. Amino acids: CASSTPGVAGENEQFF.

Here the CDR3 DNA reads TGCGCCAGCAGCTTTCCTAGTGGTGGCTCTAGCACAGATACGCAGTATTTT. Amino acids: CASSFPSGGSSTDTQYF. The chain is built from TRBV5-1 and TRBJ2-3, with D uncertain. Trimming left V 2 bases short and J 0 bases short, with 16 bases between. Per the germline V gene, CDR1 is SGHRS and CDR2 is YFSETQ. The CDR3 totals 17 residues.

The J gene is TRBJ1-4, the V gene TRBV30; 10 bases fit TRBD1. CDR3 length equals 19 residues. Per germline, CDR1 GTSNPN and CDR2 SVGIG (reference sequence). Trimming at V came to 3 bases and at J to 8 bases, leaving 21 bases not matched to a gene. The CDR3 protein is CAWSFSRTGGTTTGEKLFF. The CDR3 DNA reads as TGTGCCTGGAGCTTCTCAAGGACAGGGGGGACTACGACCGGGGAAAAACTGTTTTTT.

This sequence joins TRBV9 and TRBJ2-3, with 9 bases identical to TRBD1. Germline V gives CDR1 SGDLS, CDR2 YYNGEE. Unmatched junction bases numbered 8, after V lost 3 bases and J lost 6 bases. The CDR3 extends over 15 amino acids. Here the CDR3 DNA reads TGTGCCAGCAGCGCCTGGACAGGGGATGCGGATACGCAGTATTTT. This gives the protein CASSAWTGDADTQYF.

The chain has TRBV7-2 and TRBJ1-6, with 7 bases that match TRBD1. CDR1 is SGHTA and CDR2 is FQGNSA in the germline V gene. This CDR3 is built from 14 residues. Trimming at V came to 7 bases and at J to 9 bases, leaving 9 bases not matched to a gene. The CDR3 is CASTPRDSISPLHF. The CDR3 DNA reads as TGTGCCAGCACCCCCCGGGACAGTATTTCACCCCTCCACTTT. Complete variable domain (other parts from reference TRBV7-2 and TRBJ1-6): GAGVSQSPSNKVTEKGKDVELRCDPISGHTALYWYRQSLGQGLEFLIYFQGNSAPDKSGLPSDRFSAERTGGSVSTLTIQRTQQEDSAVYLCASTPRDSISPLHFGNGTRLTVT.

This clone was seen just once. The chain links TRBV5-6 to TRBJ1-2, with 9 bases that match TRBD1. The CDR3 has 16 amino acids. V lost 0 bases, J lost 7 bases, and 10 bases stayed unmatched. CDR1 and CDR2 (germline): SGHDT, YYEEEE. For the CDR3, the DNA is TGTGCCAGCAGCTTGGGGGACAGGGTTGTGTCGCGTGGCTACACCTTC. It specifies CASSLGDRVVSRGYTF.

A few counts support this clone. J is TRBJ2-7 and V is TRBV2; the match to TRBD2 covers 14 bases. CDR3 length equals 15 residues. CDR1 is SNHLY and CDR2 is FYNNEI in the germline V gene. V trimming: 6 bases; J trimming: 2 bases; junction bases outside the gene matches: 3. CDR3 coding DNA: TGTGCCAGCAGGGGGACTAGCGGGAGTGCCTACGAGCAGTACTTC. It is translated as CASRGTSGSAYEQYF.

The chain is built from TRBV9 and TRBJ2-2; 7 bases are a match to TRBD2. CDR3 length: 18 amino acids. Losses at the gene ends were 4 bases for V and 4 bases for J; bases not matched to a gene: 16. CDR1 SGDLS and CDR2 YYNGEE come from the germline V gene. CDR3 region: CASSFTQWAGAGTGELFF. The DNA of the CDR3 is TGTGCCAGCAGCTTTACCCAGTGGGCGGGAGCGGGCACCGGGGAGCTGTTTTTT. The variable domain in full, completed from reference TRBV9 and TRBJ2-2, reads DSGVTQTPKHLITATGQRVTLRCSPRSGDLSVYWYQQSLDQGLQFLIQYYNGEERAKGNILERFSAQQFPDLHSELNLSSLELGDSALYFCASSFTQWAGAGTGELFFGEGSRLTVL.

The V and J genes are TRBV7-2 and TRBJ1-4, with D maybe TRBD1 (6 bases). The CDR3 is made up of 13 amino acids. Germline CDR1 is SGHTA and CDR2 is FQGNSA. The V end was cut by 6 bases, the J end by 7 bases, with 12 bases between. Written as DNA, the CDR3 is TGTGCCAGCAGAAACAGGGCGGGTGAAAAACTGTTTTTT. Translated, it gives CASRNRAGEKLFF.

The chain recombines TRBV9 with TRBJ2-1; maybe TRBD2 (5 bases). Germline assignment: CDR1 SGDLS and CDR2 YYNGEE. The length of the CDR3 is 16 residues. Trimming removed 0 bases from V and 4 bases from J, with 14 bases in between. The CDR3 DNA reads TGTGCCAGCAGCGTAGCAGCGGTCATGAATTACAATGAGCAGTTCTTC. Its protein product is CASSVAAVMNYNEQFF.

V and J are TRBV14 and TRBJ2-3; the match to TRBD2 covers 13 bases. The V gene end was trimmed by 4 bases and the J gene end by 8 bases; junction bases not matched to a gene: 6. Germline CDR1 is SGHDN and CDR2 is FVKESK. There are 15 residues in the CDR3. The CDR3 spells CASSLGLAGAGTQYF. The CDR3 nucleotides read TGTGCCAGCAGCCTCGGACTAGCGGGAGCAGGTACGCAGTATTTT.